This entry lists 30 T cell receptor beta chains sequenced from one sample in a study of regulatory T cells in long-lasting Graves disease. To make TCR beta libraries, researchers used iRepertoire HTBI primers and Arm-PCR of CDR3 regions. In TCRdb, the multiplex PCR reads were re-called with MiXCR into one record per CDR3 protein. The repertoire includes 300,000 to 450,000 distinct CDR3 sequences, 15% of them detected once, and about a fifth sits in the top ten. Time point denoted: newly diagnosed GD, antithyroid drugs for less than 3 months. PBMCs provided the RNA from which the TCR library was made. The specimen was peripheral blood mononuclear cells (PBMCs), collected at new diagnosis, from a patient treated with antithyroid drugs. These TCRs come from a female donor with Graves disease.

This clonotype was observed at least ten times. The J gene is TRBJ2-3, the V gene TRBV20-1; D remains unclear. Between the trimmed V and J ends, which lost 2 bases and 4 bases, there was a span of 16 bases. The CDR3 extends over 15 amino acids. CDR1 and CDR2 (germline): DFQATT, SNEGSKA (reference sequence). The CDR3 protein is CSARMWETGADTQYF. The CDR3, as DNA: TGCAGTGCTAGAATGTGGGAAACGGGCGCAGATACGCAGTATTTT.

In its sample, this clonotype was seen many times. The V and J genes are TRBV27 and TRBJ2-7, with 7 bases lining up with TRBD1. The trim removed 6 bases at V and 2 bases at J, leaving 7 bases unmatched. This CDR3 has 14 residues. The germline CDR1 and CDR2 sequences are MNHEY and SMNVEV (reference sequence). CDR3 loop: CASRDGQDTYEQYF. The CDR3 nucleotides are TGTGCCAGCAGAGACGGACAGGACACCTACGAGCAGTACTTC.

In its sample, this clonotype was seen a few times. The chain combines TRBV3-1 with TRBJ2-7; 10 bases align to TRBD2. V was clipped by 1 base and J by 0 bases; unmatched bases: 6. The CDR3 is 17 amino acids. CDR1 is LGHDT, CDR2 YNNKEL, per germline (reference sequence). The CDR3 DNA is TGTGCCAGCAGCCAAGTTTTAGCGGGGGGACTCTCCTACGAGCAGTACTTC. Encoded protein: CASSQVLAGGLSYEQYF.

This clonotype was detected many times. This sequence joins TRBV24-1 and TRBJ2-3; tentatively, D is TRBD1 (7 bases). CDR3 length equals 15 residues. V dropped 6 bases and J dropped 4 bases, with 16 bases sitting between them. Germline CDR1 and CDR2: KGHDR and SFDVKD. CDR3 nucleotides: TGTGCCACCAGTTCAGGGGGGCTCAGGGCAGATACGCAGTATTTT. Its translation: CATSSGGLRADTQYF.

Many counts were recorded for this clonotype. At one of its ends the junction is not consistent with the germline gene, which may arise from a read error. The chain joins TRBV12-3 or TRBV12-4 to TRBJ1-4; no clear D gene. The CDR3 has 13 residues. CDR3 sequence: CASSSTQHDKLFF. As DNA, the CDR3 is TGTGCCAGCAGTTCAACTCAACATGATAAACTGTTTTTT.

This clonotype has ten or more counts. The chain recombines TRBV2 with TRBJ1-3; D is possibly TRBD1 (6 bases). Trimming cost V 4 bases and J 4 bases, with 17 bases left between them. The length of the CDR3 is 16 residues. CDR1 and CDR2 from the germline V gene are SNHLY and FYNNEI. As DNA, the CDR3 is TGTGCCAGCAGTGCCCTCCCCGGGACAAAAGGAAACACCATATATTTT. Protein: CASSALPGTKGNTIYF.

This clonotype came up many times. This chain connects TRBV24-1 to TRBJ1-1; 7 nucleotides agree with TRBD1. This CDR3 has 14 residues. Trimming took 8 bases from V and 5 from J; bases not matched to a gene: 10. Germline lookup yields CDR1 KGHDR and CDR2 SFDVKD. The chain's CDR3 is CATTSDRDGTEAFF. CDR3 in DNA: TGTGCCACCACCTCAGACAGGGACGGGACTGAAGCTTTCTTT.

The CDR3 here is CASTGTSGHFGNTGELFF. DNA of the CDR3: TGTGCCTCAACCGGGACGTCCGGTCATTTTGGGAACACCGGGGAGCTGTTTTTT. The chain links TRBV30 to TRBJ2-2; D could derive from TRBD1 or TRBD2 (5 bases each). The CDR3 has 18 residues. The germline V and J ends were trimmed by 7 bases and 1 base, with 25 bases remaining between them. CDR1 is GTSNPN, CDR2 SVGIG, per germline (reference sequence).

V gene TRBV24-1 combines with J gene TRBJ2-1, with TRBD1 identical over 9 bases. V lost 5 bases to trimming and J lost 6 bases; unmatched junction nucleotides: 7. The V gene's germline CDR1 is KGHDR and CDR2 SFDVKD. The CDR3 totals 15 residues. For the CDR3, the DNA is TGTGCCACCAGTGGCCCCGGGACAGGGTCCAATGAGCAGTTCTTC. It specifies CATSGPGTGSNEQFF.

The CDR3 protein is CASRSRQTANYGYTF. DNA for the CDR3: TGTGCCAGCAGGTCCCGACAGACAGCTAACTATGGCTACACCTTC. V and J are TRBV2 and TRBJ1-2; weak D call: TRBD1 (5 bases). The CDR3 extends over 15 amino acids. Germline assignment: CDR1 SNHLY and CDR2 FYNNEI. Trimming removed 6 bases at V and 0 bases at J, with 14 bases between.

This clonotype was recorded at least ten times. V is TRBV5-1 and J is TRBJ1-2; tentatively, D is TRBD1 (6 bases). Germline CDR1 and CDR2: SGHRS and YFSETQ. The CDR3 contains 16 residues. The ends were cut back, 4 bases at V and 1 base at J, with 17 bases in the middle. The CDR3 region is CASSPQGGLLNYGYTF. The CDR3 DNA reads as TGCGCCAGCAGCCCTCAAGGGGGGCTCCTTAACTATGGCTACACCTTC. The complete variable domain, with remaining parts taken from reference TRBV5-1 and TRBJ1-2, reads KAGVTQTPRYLIKTRGQQVTLSCSPISGHRSVSWYQQTPGQGLQFLFEYFSETQRNKGNFPGRFSGRQFSNSRSEMNVSTLELGDSALYLCASSPQGGLLNYGYTFGSGTRLTVV.

The chain has TRBV24-1 and TRBJ2-1, with 9 bases fitting TRBD1. V dropped 0 bases and J dropped 9; count of bases not matched to a gene: 11. There are 17 residues in the CDR3. Germline lookup yields CDR1 KGHDR and CDR2 SFDVKD. CDR3 amino acids: CATSDLRSGTGRVEQFF. CDR3 in DNA: TGTGCCACCAGTGATTTGCGAAGCGGGACAGGGCGAGTTGAGCAGTTCTTC.

This clonotype was counted a few times. V gene TRBV9 combines with J gene TRBJ1-2; D is ambiguous. Germline-derived CDR1 and CDR2 are SGDLS and YYNGEE. The CDR3 is 15 amino acids. The V end lost 4 bases, the J end lost 2 bases, and 15 bases lay between the germline ends. The CDR3 DNA sequence: TGTGCCAGCAGCCCGCCCGGGTCAGTAAACTATGGCTACACCTTC. This encodes CASSPPGSVNYGYTF.

This clonotype occurred many times. V and J are TRBV5-1 and TRBJ2-3; 7 positions match TRBD1. CDR3 length: 16 residues. Germline V lookup: CDR1 SGHRS, CDR2 YFSETQ. The J segment lost 2 bases and the V segment lost 3 bases, leaving 9 bases of the junction unmatched. CDR3 coding DNA: TGCGCCAGCAGCTGGTTATGGACAGGCCTCACAGATACGCAGTATTTT. Encoded protein: CASSWLWTGLTDTQYF.

There are many counts of this clonotype. The V gene is TRBV6-2 or TRBV6-3, the J gene TRBJ2-5, with 7 bases aligning to TRBD2. This CDR3 comprises 15 residues. Germline loops: CDR1 MNHEY, CDR2 SVGEGT. V shed 6 bases, J shed 2 bases, and the junction held 9 bases outside the gene matches. CDR3 nucleotides: TGTGCCAGCAGCTTGGGGGGGGGAACTCAAGAGACCCAGTACTTC. It codes for CASSLGGGTQETQYF.

This clonotype appeared many times. The rearrangement links TRBV27 to TRBJ2-7; 8 positions match TRBD2. The CDR3 has 15 residues. The trim removed 5 bases at V and 4 bases at J, leaving 10 bases unmatched. CDR1 MNHEY and CDR2 SMNVEV come from the germline V gene (reference sequence). The CDR3 sequence is CASSLGGLASYEQYF. As DNA, the CDR3 is TGTGCCAGCAGTCTAGGCGGACTAGCTTCTTACGAGCAGTACTTC.

This clonotype was seen repeatedly, ten times or more. A much larger clone lies a single base off, so this may be a read error. This chain links TRBV7-2 with TRBJ1-1; D is ambiguous. Germline values: CDR1 SGHTA, CDR2 FQGNSA. Trimming took off 3 bases at V and 0 bases at J, with 2 bases between the two ends. The CDR3 is made up of 12 amino acids. The CDR3 loop is CASSFVNTEAFF. CDR3 nucleotide sequence: TGTGCCAGCAGCTTTGTGAACACTGAAGCTTTCTTT.

This clonotype was recorded a few times. This chain links TRBV5-4 with TRBJ1-4; 7 nucleotides agree with TRBD1. V shed 0 bases, J shed 0 bases, and the junction held 5 bases outside the gene matches. Germline V gene lookup returns CDR1 SGHNT and CDR2 YYREEE (reference sequence). This CDR3 comprises 17 residues. CDR3 sequence: CASSLGWDSSTNEKLFF. DNA for the CDR3: TGTGCCAGCAGCTTGGGATGGGACAGTTCAACTAATGAAAAACTGTTTTTT.

Note on this clonotype: This likely came from a read error, as a far larger clone is one base away. The J gene is TRBJ2-3, the V gene TRBV2; a possible D gene is TRBD1 (6 bases). The end of the DNA is better explained by TRBJ1-1, so the J call may be wrong. Germline V gene sequence: CDR1 SNHLY, CDR2 FYNNEI. This CDR3 is 14 amino acids long. The CDR3 nucleotides read TGTGCCAGCAGTGAACTACAGGGTGTAGCTGAAGCTTTCTTT. Amino acid sequence: CASSELQGVAEAFF.

This clonotype came up many times. The J gene is TRBJ2-3, the V gene TRBV7-3; D is perhaps TRBD2 (5 bases). The CDR3 runs 13 residues. CDR1 is SGHTA and CDR2 is FQGTGA in the germline V gene. V was pared by 5 bases and J by 3 bases, with 9 bases between. The CDR3 DNA reads TGTGCCAGCAGCATTAGCGTGACAGATACGCAGTATTTT. This encodes CASSISVTDTQYF.

Turning to this clonotype: A much larger clone differs from this one at a single base, so this may be a read error. The chain employs TRBV6-2 or TRBV6-3 and TRBJ1-6; TRBD1 matches at 7 bases. V lost 5 bases, J lost 12 bases, and 10 bases stayed unmatched. CDR3 length equals 14 residues. The germline V gene encodes CDR1 MNHEY and CDR2 SVGEGT. The chain's CDR3 is CASSESRQGLPLHF. CDR3 nucleotides: TGTGCCAGCAGTGAGTCCAGACAGGGTTTACCCCTCCACTTT.

This clonotype was seen many times. The chain employs TRBV30 and TRBJ2-3; D gene ambiguous. The CDR3 has 14 residues. Between the trimmed V and J ends, which lost 4 bases and 1 base, there was a span of 12 bases. Germline CDR1 is GTSNPN and CDR2 is SVGIG (reference sequence). The CDR3 DNA reads TGTGCCTGGAATCACGGAACTCGCACAGATACGCAGTATTTT. This gives the protein CAWNHGTRTDTQYF.

This rearrangement joins TRBV18 to TRBJ2-7; the match to TRBD2 covers 9 bases. J lost 6 bases, V lost 3 bases, and 12 bases had no gene match. CDR1 KGHSH and CDR2 LQKENI come from the germline V gene. The CDR3 runs 16 residues. The CDR3 DNA reads TGTGCCAGCTCACCGGCTGGCGGGAGGGCGATTGTCGAGCAGTACTTC. It translates to CASSPAGGRAIVEQYF. Drawing the rest from reference TRBV18 and TRBJ2-7, the complete variable domain is NAGVMQNPRHLVRRRGQEARLRCSPMKGHSHVYWYRQLPEEGLKFMVYLQKENIIDESGMPKERFSAEFPKEGPSILRIQQVVRGDSAAYFCASSPAGGRAIVEQYFGPGTRLTVT.

The chain joins TRBV6-2 or TRBV6-3 to TRBJ2-1, with TRBD2 as a possible D gene (6 bases). Per the germline V gene, CDR1 is MNHEY and CDR2 is SVGEGT. The CDR3 consists of 14 residues. The ends were cut back, 4 bases at V and 8 bases at J, with 15 bases in the middle. The CDR3 region is CASSWSGEGYEQFF. The CDR3 nucleotides read TGTGCCAGCAGTTGGTCGGGAGAGGGCTATGAGCAGTTCTTC.

This clonotype was observed at least ten times. V gene TRBV3-1 combines with J gene TRBJ2-7, with a weak D call TRBD2 (7 bases). The germline V and J ends were trimmed by 5 bases and 6 bases, with 17 bases remaining between them. Germline V gives CDR1 LGHDT, CDR2 YNNKEL (reference sequence). This CDR3 comprises 14 residues. The chain's CDR3 is CASSGGGARPEQYF. The CDR3 coding sequence is TGTGCCAGCAGCGGAGGGGGGGCTAGACCCGAGCAGTACTTC.

Ten or more counts support this clonotype. V is TRBV28 and J is TRBJ2-7, with 8 bases that match TRBD1. Germline V lookup: CDR1 MDHEN, CDR2 SYDVKM. The V gene end was trimmed by 11 bases and the J gene end by 3 bases; junction bases not matched to a gene: 9. The CDR3 is made up of 13 amino acids. CDR3 DNA: TGTGCCTCCTCCGGGACAGGAGTCTACGAGCAGTACTTC. This translates into CASSGTGVYEQYF.

This clonotype was found many times. This rearrangement joins TRBV12-3 or TRBV12-4 to TRBJ2-2; the D gene is possibly TRBD2 (6 bases). V was cut by 7 bases and J by 7 bases, with 10 bases left in between. The CDR3 is 12 residues long. Here the CDR3 DNA reads TGTGCCAGCAACCCCGGGGGCGGGGAGCTGTTTTTT. This codes for CASNPGGGELFF.

A few counts support this clonotype. The rearrangement links TRBV5-5 to TRBJ2-6; D uncertain. Germline V gene sequence: CDR1 SGHKS, CDR2 YYEKEE (reference sequence). CDR3 size: 16 residues. The V gene lost 1 base and the J gene lost 0 bases, with 8 bases spanning the gap. The CDR3 DNA is TGTGCCAGCAGCTTGTGGGGATACTCTGGGGCCAACGTCCTGACTTTC. Its protein is CASSLWGYSGANVLTF.

In this sample, this clonotype turned up many times. The chain recombines TRBV20-1 with TRBJ1-5, with D possibly being TRBD1 (6 bases). This CDR3 is 12 amino acids long. The germline V and J ends were trimmed by 5 bases and 7 bases, with 12 bases remaining between them. The germline gives CDR1 DFQATT, CDR2 SNEGSKA (reference sequence). The CDR3 nucleotides read TGCAGTGCTCGAGGGGGGTCCCAGCCCCAGCATTTT. Translating gives CSARGGSQPQHF.

This clonotype occurred many times. The chain combines TRBV10-3 with TRBJ1-1; D not resolved. V lost 4 bases and J lost 1, with 10 bases in between. The CDR3 sequence is 14 residues long. The germline V gene encodes CDR1 ENHRY and CDR2 SYGVKD. In nucleotides, the CDR3 is TGTGCCATCAGTGGAGGACTTTCGAACACTGAAGCTTTCTTT. Amino acids: CAISGGLSNTEAFF.